The present T cell receptor (beta chain) was sequenced within a study of vaccination and CD4 T cells after COVID-19. For the study at large: Each participant underwent a two-dose regimen of either the BNT162b2 or the mRNA-1273 vaccine. In culture, cells were exposed to overlapping spike peptides from SARS-CoV-2, HCoV-NL63, HCoV-OC43 and HCoV-229E.

Scientists ran DNA taken from cultured CD4+ T cells through the Oncomine TCR Beta short-read assay for sequencing. Investigators isolated genomic DNA from cultured CD4+ T cells. TCRdb recomputed calls from the PCR reads with MiXCR, one row per CDR3 protein. The repertoire holds 1,500 or so distinct CDR3 sequences, with roughly 50% as singletons. Treatment of the sample: 10-day PBMC culture with coronavirus spike peptide pools or control peptides (ViraFEST assay). The unexposed donor gave CD4+ T cells before the COVID-19 pandemic (2011-2018). Study results and caveats: There was no significant change from about 20 to 38 median reactive clonotypes.

The germline gives CDR1 MDHEN, CDR2 SYDVKM. Trimming took off 3 bases at V and 0 bases at J, with 6 bases between the two ends. This CDR3 is 14 amino acids long. For this clonotype: Its target is not known.

The rearrangement links TRBV28 to TRBJ1-3, with D hard to call. Sequenced: CD4+ T cells from blood, cultured in vitro. The TCR was taken from a human donor in good health. The DNA for the CDR3 is TGTGCCAGCAGTTTCCCCCACTCTGGAAACACCATATATTTT. This gives the protein CASSFPHSGNTIYF.